Below, 5 T cell receptor beta chains from the same sample are listed, as sequenced in a study of technical replicates of blood from a few donors. The data were produced by immunoSEQ multiplex PCR, yet TCRdb's version contains in-frame clones alone and is incomplete. The sample consists of some 10,000 clones, about 95% of them appearing once. Sequencing was performed on PBMCs. Every receptor here comes from a human donor in good health.

The chain carries TRBV10-1 and TRBJ2-7; D is perhaps TRBD2 (7 bases). The germline V and J ends were trimmed by 0 bases and 6 bases, with 15 bases remaining between them. This CDR3 region has 15 residues. Looked up from germline, CDR1 is WNHNN and CDR2 is SYGVQD (reference sequence). CDR3 loop: CASSESASGGGEQYF. CDR3 coding DNA: TGCGCCAGCAGTGAGTCGGCTAGCGGAGGGGGCGAGCAGTACTTC.

This chain connects TRBV30 to TRBJ1-2, with TRBD1 as a possible D gene (5 bases). Trimming took off 1 base at V and 1 base at J, with 10 bases between the two ends. This CDR3 comprises 14 residues. Germline values: CDR1 GTSNPN, CDR2 SVGIG (reference sequence). The CDR3: CAWSEGVGNYGYTF. In DNA, the CDR3 is TGTGCCTGGAGTGAAGGGGTGGGTAACTATGGCTACACCTTC. Full variable domain (missing parts from reference TRBV30 and TRBJ1-2): SQTIHQWPATLVQPVGSPLSLECTVEGTSNPNLYWYRQAAGRGLQLLFYSVGIGQISSEVPQNLSASRPQDRQFILSSKKLLLSDSGFYLCAWSEGVGNYGYTFGSGTRLTVV.

This rearrangement joins TRBV9 to TRBJ2-3; TRBD2 agrees at 10 bases. J gave up 1 base and V 6 bases, and 2 bases lay outside the gene matches. This CDR3 region has 14 residues. The V gene's germline CDR1 is SGDLS and CDR2 YYNGEE. For the CDR3, the DNA is TGTGCCAGCACAGGGACTAGCGGCACAGATACGCAGTATTTT. Translating it yields CASTGTSGTDTQYF.

The chain combines TRBV6-1 with TRBJ2-3; 8 bases fit TRBD2. The CDR3 covers 15 residues. V was pared by 8 bases and J by 4 bases, with 11 bases of the junction left unmatched. Germline CDR1 reads MNHNS; CDR2 reads SASEGT. Written as DNA, the CDR3 is TGTGCCAGCTACCAGGCGGCGGGAGGCCCAGATACGCAGTATTTT. Translating it yields CASYQAAGGPDTQYF.

This chain uses TRBV5-1 with TRBJ2-2, with 7 positions matching TRBD2. The CDR3 length is 14 residues. V gave up 2 bases and J gave up 7 bases; unmatched junction bases: 5. Looked up from germline, CDR1 is SGHRS and CDR2 is YFSETQ. The CDR3, as DNA: TGCGCCAGCAGCTTCGGGGGGTTCGTCGGGGAGCTGTTTTTT. Amino acid sequence: CASSFGGFVGELFF.